This TCR beta chain was identified during a study of beta chain features in type 1 diabetes. General study findings and limits: High TCR expression in some cells could lead to their over-representation in cDNA sequencing. Significant though moderate, a shortening of TCRB CDR3s appeared in all four CD4+ subsets of Type 1 diabetes patients. Researchers could not determine here whether HLA type influences TCRB rearrangement. TCRB repertoires of naive, central memory and Treg cells appeared more similar among patients than among healthy donors.

The sequenced template was cDNA made from the entire isolated RNA. Repertoires were generated with immunoSEQ multiplex PCR, while TCRdb's copy carries only in-frame clones and drops some. Of 600,000 or so clones in the sample, about 14% are singletons; the top ten hold 0.035% to 0.04%. V shed 2 bases, J shed 8 bases, and the junction held 0 bases outside the gene matches. This CDR3 comprises 12 residues. CDR1 is SGHAT and CDR2 is FQNNGV in the germline V gene. Points on this clone: Its target is unknown.

The TCR sequence derives from a man between 18 and 35 years old with type 1 diabetes. The sample was naive CD4+ T cells from blood. V gene TRBV11-2 combines with J gene TRBJ2-1, with TRBD1 matching over 7 bases. The CDR3 DNA reads as TGTGCCAGCAGCTTAACAGGGGATGAGCAGTTCTTC. Amino acids: CASSLTGDEQFF. Full variable domain (missing parts from reference TRBV11-2 and TRBJ2-1): EAGVAQSPRYKIIEKRQSVAFWCNPISGHATLYWYQQILGQGPKLLIQFQNNGVVDDSQLPKDRFSAERLKGVDSTLKIQPAKLEDSAVYLCASSLTGDEQFFGPGTRLTVL.